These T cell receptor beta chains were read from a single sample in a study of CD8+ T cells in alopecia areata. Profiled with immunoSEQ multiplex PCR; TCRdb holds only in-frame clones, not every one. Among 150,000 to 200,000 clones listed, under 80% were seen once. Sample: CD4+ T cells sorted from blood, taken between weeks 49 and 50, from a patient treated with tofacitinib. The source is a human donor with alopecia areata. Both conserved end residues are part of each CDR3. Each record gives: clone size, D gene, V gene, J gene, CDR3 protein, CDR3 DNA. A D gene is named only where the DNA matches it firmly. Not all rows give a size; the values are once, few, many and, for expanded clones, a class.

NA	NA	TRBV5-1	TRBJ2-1	CASSLRTPDEQFF	TGCGCCAGCAGCTTGCGCACCCCCGATGAGCAGTTCTTC
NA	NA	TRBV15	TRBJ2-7	CATSSAPGRDEQYF	TGTGCCACCAGCAGTGCGCCGGGGCGCGACGAGCAGTACTTC
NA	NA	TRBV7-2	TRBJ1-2	CASSSPGGGYGYTF	TGTGCCAGCAGCTCCCCTGGGGGAGGTTATGGCTACACCTTC
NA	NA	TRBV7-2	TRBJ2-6	CASRSWSGANVLTF	TGTGCCAGCAGATCTTGGTCTGGGGCCAACGTCCTGACTTTC
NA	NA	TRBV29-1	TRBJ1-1	CSVDQINTEAFF	TGCAGCGTTGATCAGATTAACACTGAAGCTTTCTTT
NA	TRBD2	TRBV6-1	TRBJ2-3	CASAGRTSHTDTQYF	TGTGCCAGCGCCGGCAGGACTAGCCACACAGATACGCAGTATTTT
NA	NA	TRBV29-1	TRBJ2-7	CSALGFENEQYF	TGCAGCGCCCTGGGATTTGAGAACGAGCAGTACTTC
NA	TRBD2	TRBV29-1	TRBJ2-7	CSVGVLAGATYEQYF	TGCAGCGTTGGGGTTCTAGCGGGGGCCACATACGAGCAGTACTTC
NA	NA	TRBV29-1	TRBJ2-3	CSVDLGALALHTQYF	TGCAGCGTTGATCTCGGGGCCTTAGCACTACATACGCAGTATTTT
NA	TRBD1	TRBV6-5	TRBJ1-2	CASRSGTGFTYGYTF	TGTGCCAGCAGATCCGGGACAGGGTTTACTTATGGCTACACCTTC
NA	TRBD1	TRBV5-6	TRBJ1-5	CASSFGTGNQPQHF	TGTGCCAGCAGTTTCGGGACAGGGAATCAGCCCCAGCATTTT
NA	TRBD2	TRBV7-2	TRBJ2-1	CASSPTGTSGGSEQFF	TGTGCCAGCAGCCCGACCGGGACTAGCGGGGGGAGTGAGCAGTTCTTC
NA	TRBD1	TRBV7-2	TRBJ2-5	CASSPGQGIQETQYF	TGTGCCAGCAGCCCGGGACAGGGGATCCAAGAGACCCAGTACTTC
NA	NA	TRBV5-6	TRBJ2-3	CASSLGPLEDTQYF	TGTGCCAGCAGCTTGGGGCCGTTGGAGGATACGCAGTATTTT
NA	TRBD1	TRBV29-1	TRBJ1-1	CSVETGGRTEAFF	TGCAGCGTTGAAACAGGGGGCCGCACTGAAGCTTTCTTT
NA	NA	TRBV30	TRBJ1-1	CAWGGRRAFF	TGTGCCTGGGGGGGCAGACGAGCTTTCTTT
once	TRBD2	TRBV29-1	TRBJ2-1	CSVGASGGPGNEQFF	TGCAGCGTTGGGGCTAGCGGGGGCCCCGGGAATGAGCAGTTCTTC
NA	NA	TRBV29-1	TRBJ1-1	CSVESGRAFF	TGCAGCGTTGAATCTGGGAGGGCTTTCTTT